Below, 29 T cell receptor beta chains from the same sample are listed, as sequenced in a study of memory CD4+ T cells and cytomegalovirus serostatus. Only in-frame clones appear in the TCRdb table, and some are missing; sequencing was by immunoSEQ multiplex PCR. The repertoire includes 40,000 or so clones, around three quarters of them detected once, and about 1.1% sits in the top ten. Single viable CD3+CD4+CD8-CD45RO+ cells were sorted as the memory CD4+ T cells. The specimen was memory CD4+ T cells from blood. The receptors shown here come from an adult in good health and CMV-seronegative.

V is TRBV7-9 and J is TRBJ2-5; 10 bases fit TRBD1. This CDR3 spans 14 amino acids. Germline assignment: CDR1 SEHNR and CDR2 FQNEAQ (reference sequence). The junction had 4 bases not matched to a gene; V was cut back by 4 bases and J by 5 bases. CDR3 sequence (DNA): TGTGCCAGCAGCTCGGACAGGGGGAGGGAGACCCAGTACTTC. This gives the protein CASSSDRGRETQYF. The full variable domain, completed using reference TRBV7-9 and TRBJ2-5, is DTGVSQNPRHKITKRGQNVTFRCDPISEHNRLYWYRQTLGQGPEFLTYFQNEAQLEKSRLLSDRFSAERPKGSFSTLEIQRTEQGDSAMYLCASSSDRGRETQYFGPGTRLLVL.

This sequence joins TRBV7-8 and TRBJ1-1; D not resolved. Trimming left V 0 bases short and J 0 bases short, with 11 bases between. CDR3 length: 16 residues. Germline loops: CDR1 SGHVS, CDR2 FQNEAQ. CDR3 sequence: CASSLANPGLNTEAFF. CDR3 in DNA: TGTGCCAGCAGCTTAGCGAACCCGGGCCTGAACACTGAAGCTTTCTTT.

J is TRBJ2-1 and V is TRBV7-9, with 16 bases aligning to TRBD2. Germline V gene sequence: CDR1 SEHNR, CDR2 FQNEAQ (reference sequence). The CDR3 is 19 amino acids. V lost 4 bases and J lost 9; bases outside the gene matches: 15. The CDR3 loop reads CASSSYGTSGRAFFIEQFF. The CDR3 nucleotides read TGTGCCAGCAGCTCGTATGGGACTAGCGGGAGGGCCTTTTTTATTGAGCAGTTCTTC.

This clone was seen a handful of times. The CDR3 is CASSQGSGTGVLPNTEAFF. The CDR3 DNA sequence: TGTGCCAGCAGCCAAGGATCCGGGACAGGGGTACTCCCGAACACTGAAGCTTTCTTT. V and J are TRBV4-2 and TRBJ1-1; 10 bases are shared with TRBD1. Germline loops: CDR1 LGHNA, CDR2 YNFKEQ. The J segment lost 1 base and the V segment lost 1 base, leaving 12 bases of the junction unmatched. This CDR3 has 19 residues.

The chain carries TRBV2 and TRBJ1-2, with 9 bases that match TRBD1. The junction had 6 bases not matched to a gene; V was cut back by 8 bases and J by 2 bases. This CDR3 is built from 14 residues. Germline lookup yields CDR1 SNHLY and CDR2 FYNNEI. As DNA, the CDR3 is TGTGCCAGCTCCGGGACAGGGCAAAACTATGGCTACACCTTC. Its translation is CASSGTGQNYGYTF.

The V call is TRBV11-3, the J call TRBJ2-5; 7 nucleotides agree with TRBD2. Germline V gene sequence: CDR1 SGHNT, CDR2 YENEEA. This CDR3 is 13 amino acids long. With V trimmed by 8 bases and J by 7 bases, 10 bases remained unmatched. CDR3 sequence (DNA): TGTGCCAGCTCCTCGCGGGAGATGGGGACCCAGTACTTC. It is translated as CASSSREMGTQYF.

The V and J genes are TRBV9 and TRBJ1-6; D gene uncertain. Deletions cut 0 bases from V and 8 bases from J, with 6 bases between. The CDR3 is 13 amino acids. Germline CDR1 is SGDLS and CDR2 is YYNGEE. The DNA for the CDR3 is TGTGCCAGCAGCGTAGGACCAGATTCACCCCTCCACTTT. This gives the protein CASSVGPDSPLHF.

The V and J genes are TRBV4-3 and TRBJ2-5, with a possible D match to TRBD1 (6 bases). V lost 0 bases and J 4 bases, leaving 9 bases between the germline ends. There are 14 residues in the CDR3. The V gene's germline CDR1 is LGHNA and CDR2 YSLEER. CDR3 in amino acids: CASSQESRGETQYF. The CDR3, as DNA: TGCGCCAGCAGCCAAGAAAGCAGGGGAGAGACCCAGTACTTC.

V gene TRBV7-9 combines with J gene TRBJ2-5; D not resolved. Trimming removed 5 bases from V and 4 bases from J, with 8 bases in between. Germline-derived CDR1 and CDR2 are SEHNR and FQNEAQ (reference sequence). The CDR3 length is 12 residues. CDR3 DNA sequence: TGTGCCAGCAGCCCGACACGAGAGACCCAGTACTTC. Encoded protein: CASSPTRETQYF.

This clone appeared a single time. This chain joins TRBV27 and TRBJ2-4; D is unresolved. V lost 3 bases and J lost 4, with 13 bases in between. Germline CDR1 MNHEY, CDR2 SMNVEV (reference sequence). CDR3 length equals 15 residues. Here the CDR3 reads CASSFPGRAKNIQYF. CDR3 DNA: TGTGCCAGCAGTTTCCCCGGCCGGGCGAAAAACATTCAGTACTTC.

J is TRBJ2-1 and V is TRBV28; the D is unclear. Deletions cut 2 bases from V and 15 bases from J, with 14 bases between. The germline V gene has CDR1 MDHEN and CDR2 SYDVKM. The CDR3 consists of 12 residues. As DNA, the CDR3 is TGTGCCAGCAGTTTAGAGGTGACCAATCCGTTCTTC. Translating it yields CASSLEVTNPFF.

V gene TRBV7-2 combines with J gene TRBJ2-5; TRBD2 agrees at 8 bases. V was clipped by 1 base and J by 5 bases; unmatched bases: 6. The germline CDR1 and CDR2 sequences are SGHTA and FQGNSA. This CDR3 region has 15 residues. CDR3 sequence (DNA): TGTGCCAGCAGCTTAGGTAGCGGGGTTTTCGAGACCCAGTACTTC. This sequence encodes CASSLGSGVFETQYF.

This clone was seen only once. This chain joins TRBV7-9 and TRBJ1-5, with TRBD1 identical over 9 bases. CDR3 length: 15 amino acids. From germline, CDR1 is SEHNR and CDR2 FQNEAQ (reference sequence). V was clipped by 6 bases and J by 7 bases; unmatched bases: 10. For the CDR3, the DNA is TGTGCCAGCAGTCGGACAGGGGTTGAAGAACAGCCCCAGCATTTT. Its translation: CASSRTGVEEQPQHF.

This chain connects TRBV6-1 to TRBJ1-2; D is ambiguous. Germline CDR1 reads MNHNS; CDR2 reads SASEGT. The V end was cut by 3 bases, the J end by 0 bases, with 5 bases between. The CDR3 totals 13 residues. The CDR3 loop reads CASSDLSNYGYTF. In DNA, the CDR3 is TGTGCCAGCAGTGATCTGTCTAACTATGGCTACACCTTC.

The chain is built from TRBV5-4 and TRBJ2-2, with 12 nucleotides matching TRBD2. Germline CDR1 and CDR2: SGHNT and YYREEE (reference sequence). V lost 4 bases, J lost 6 bases, and 7 bases stayed unmatched. The CDR3 loop spans 16 amino acids. CDR3 in DNA: TGTGCCAGCAGCCCCCGACTAGCGGGAGCCTCCGGGGAGCTGTTTTTT. It encodes CASSPRLAGASGELFF.

This chain joins TRBV19 and TRBJ1-5, with a weak D call TRBD1 (6 bases). The CDR3 has 13 amino acids. Looked up from germline, CDR1 is LNHDA and CDR2 is SQIVND (reference sequence). The V end lost 5 bases, the J end lost 6 bases, and 11 bases lay between the germline ends. The CDR3 protein is CASSQGSGQPQHF. The CDR3, as DNA: TGTGCCAGTAGTCAGGGGAGCGGTCAGCCCCAGCATTTT.

The rearrangement links TRBV19 to TRBJ2-1; TRBD1 agrees at 8 bases. Trimming at V came to 7 bases and at J to 2 bases, leaving 10 bases not matched to a gene. This CDR3 has 16 amino acids. Germline V gives CDR1 LNHDA, CDR2 SQIVND (reference sequence). In DNA, the CDR3 is TGTGCCAGTACTCCCAGACAGGGGACAGCCTACAATGAGCAGTTCTTC. It specifies CASTPRQGTAYNEQFF.

The CDR3: CASSGNRVRYGYTF. DNA of the CDR3: TGTGCCAGCAGTGGCAACAGGGTTCGGTATGGCTACACCTTC. The chain employs TRBV25-1 and TRBJ1-2; D might be TRBD1 (6 bases). Trimming stripped 4 bases from V and 5 bases from J, with 14 bases between. Germline loops: CDR1 MGHDK, CDR2 SYGVNS. This CDR3 has 14 amino acids.

The chain couples TRBV29-1 to TRBJ2-1; the D is unclear. There are 10 residues in the CDR3. Trimming left V 5 bases short and J 8 bases short, with 7 bases between. Germline CDR1 and CDR2: SQVTM and ANQGSEA. CDR3 in amino acids: CSVLDDEQFF. The DNA for the CDR3 is TGCAGCGTTCTAGACGATGAGCAGTTCTTC.

This clone was counted a single time. This chain connects TRBV5-4 to TRBJ2-3, with D possibly TRBD2 on 5 matching bases. V was clipped by 1 base and J by 6 bases, with 9 bases between them. CDR3 length: 13 residues. Germline CDR1 is SGHNT and CDR2 is YYREEE (reference sequence). The CDR3 bases are TGTGCCAGCAGCTTGTGGTCGGGGGATACGCAGTATTTT. Its protein is CASSLWSGDTQYF.

This clone came up once. The chain joins TRBV5-1 to TRBJ2-5; 8 positions match TRBD2. The trim removed 1 base at V and 5 bases at J, leaving 4 bases unmatched. The CDR3 is 14 residues long. Germline V gives CDR1 SGHRS, CDR2 YFSETQ. The CDR3 loop reads CASSLPGGRETQYF. For the CDR3, the DNA is TGCGCCAGCAGCTTGCCGGGAGGGCGGGAGACCCAGTACTTC.

The chain uses TRBV7-8 and TRBJ1-1, with no clear D. The germline V gene encodes CDR1 SGHVS and CDR2 FQNEAQ. V lost 5 bases to trimming and J lost 4 bases, with 14 bases between them. This CDR3 is 14 amino acids long. The CDR3 DNA follows: TGTGCCAGCAGCCCTCAGTCGCTCGGCACTGAAGCTTTCTTT. As protein: CASSPQSLGTEAFF.

V gene TRBV9 combines with J gene TRBJ2-1; 8 positions match TRBD2. Germline V CDR1 and CDR2: SGDLS, YYNGEE. V lost 0 bases and J lost 8; bases outside the gene matches: 4. The CDR3 is 14 amino acids. CDR3 nucleotides: TGTGCCAGCAGCGTAGCCGGCGGGAGGTATGAGCAGTTCTTC. Translating gives CASSVAGGRYEQFF.

This chain uses TRBV29-1 with TRBJ2-5; 11 bases align to TRBD2. The V gene end was trimmed by 7 bases and the J gene end by 11 bases; junction bases not matched to a gene: 6. CDR1 and CDR2 (germline): SQVTM, ANQGSEA. CDR3 length equals 11 residues. The CDR3, as DNA: TGCAGCGCCCAGACTAGCGGGGAGCAGTACTTC. Its protein is CSAQTSGEQYF.

The chain combines TRBV11-2 with TRBJ2-5; D unclear. The CDR3 totals 16 residues. In germline, CDR1 is SGHAT, CDR2 FQNNGV. The V gene lost 1 base and the J gene lost 2 bases, with 14 bases spanning the gap. CDR3 sequence: CASSLGIGTVQETQYF. The CDR3 nucleotides are TGTGCCAGCAGCTTAGGTATAGGTACAGTGCAAGAGACCCAGTACTTC. The complete variable domain, with remaining parts taken from reference TRBV11-2 and TRBJ2-5, reads EAGVAQSPRYKIIEKRQSVAFWCNPISGHATLYWYQQILGQGPKLLIQFQNNGVVDDSQLPKDRFSAERLKGVDSTLKIQPAKLEDSAVYLCASSLGIGTVQETQYFGPGTRLLVL.

The chain joins TRBV27 to TRBJ2-5, with a weak D call TRBD2 (6 bases). V lost 6 bases and J 5 bases, leaving 19 bases between the germline ends. The CDR3 extends over 15 amino acids. Germline loops: CDR1 MNHEY, CDR2 SMNVEV (reference sequence). The CDR3 spells CASRYSVTSWETQYF. The CDR3 DNA reads as TGTGCCAGCAGATACTCCGTAACTAGCTGGGAGACCCAGTACTTC.

This clone was observed a few times. The V and J genes are TRBV2 and TRBJ1-1, with no clear D. This CDR3 is built from 15 residues. Trimming pared 2 bases from V and 4 bases from J, leaving 14 bases between. CDR1 and CDR2 (germline): SNHLY, FYNNEI. Here the CDR3 DNA reads TGTGCCAGCAGTGAATTTAGTCCGTCGTTCACTGAAGCTTTCTTT. As protein: CASSEFSPSFTEAFF.

V usage is TRBV5-8 and J usage is TRBJ1-4; D is ambiguous. Looked up from germline, CDR1 is SGHTS and CDR2 is YDEGEE. Trimming removed 4 bases from V and 4 bases from J, with 17 bases in between. This CDR3 has 16 amino acids. CDR3 in amino acids: CASSLTGLAFNEKLFF. In DNA form, the CDR3 reads TGTGCCAGCAGCCTCACCGGACTCGCCTTTAATGAAAAACTGTTTTTT.

This sequence joins TRBV19 and TRBJ1-5; D might be TRBD1 (6 bases). V shed 6 bases and J shed 6 bases, with 15 bases lying between them. The CDR3 covers 14 residues. Per the germline V gene, CDR1 is LNHDA and CDR2 is SQIVND (reference sequence). CDR3 nucleotide sequence: TGTGCCAGTAGAGTTACAGGGAATAGTCAGCCCCAGCATTTT. As protein: CASRVTGNSQPQHF.